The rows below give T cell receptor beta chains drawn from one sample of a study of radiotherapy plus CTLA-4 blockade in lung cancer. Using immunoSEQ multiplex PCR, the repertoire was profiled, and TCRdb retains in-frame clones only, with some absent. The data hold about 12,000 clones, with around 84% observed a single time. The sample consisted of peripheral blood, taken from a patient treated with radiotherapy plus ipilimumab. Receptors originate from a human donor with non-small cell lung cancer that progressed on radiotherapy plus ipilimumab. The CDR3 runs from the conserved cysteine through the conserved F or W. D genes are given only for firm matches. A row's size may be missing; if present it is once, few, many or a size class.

CDR3 protein: CASSYEGPALNQPQHF
CDR3 DNA: TGTGCCAGCAGTTATGAGGGGCCCGCACTAAATCAGCCCCAGCATTTT
V gene: TRBV6-6
J gene: TRBJ1-5
CDR3 length: 16
clone size: once
D gene: .

CDR3 protein: CASSYDSLDQPQHF
CDR3 DNA: TGCGCCAGCAGCTATGACAGCCTCGATCAGCCCCAGCATTTT
V gene: TRBV5-1
J gene: TRBJ1-5
CDR3 length: 14
clone size: .
D gene: .

CDR3 protein: CASSLGQGVSYEQYF
CDR3 DNA: TGCGCCAGCAGCTTAGGGCAGGGGGTCTCCTACGAGCAGTACTTC
V gene: TRBV5-1
J gene: TRBJ2-7
CDR3 length: 15
clone size: .
D gene: TRBD1

CDR3 protein: CASSETGTAQETQYF
CDR3 DNA: TGTGCCAGCAGTGAAACAGGGACAGCCCAAGAGACCCAGTACTTC
V gene: TRBV6-1
J gene: TRBJ2-5
CDR3 length: 15
clone size: .
D gene: TRBD1

CDR3 protein: CASSLSQGAADTQYF
CDR3 DNA: TGTGCCAGCAGTTTAAGCCAGGGGGCGGCAGATACGCAGTATTTT
V gene: TRBV27
J gene: TRBJ2-3
CDR3 length: 15
clone size: .
D gene: TRBD1

CDR3 protein: CASSPSPGQGTAGELFF
CDR3 DNA: TGCGCCAGCAGCCCCTCCCCGGGACAGGGGACGGCCGGGGAGCTGTTTTTT
V gene: TRBV5-1
J gene: TRBJ2-2
CDR3 length: 17
clone size: .
D gene: TRBD1

CDR3 protein: CASSPGTSPLSPGELFF
CDR3 DNA: TGTGCCAGCAGCCCCGGGACTAGCCCTCTCTCCCCCGGGGAGCTGTTTTTT
V gene: TRBV5-8
J gene: TRBJ2-2
CDR3 length: 17
clone size: .
D gene: TRBD2

CDR3 protein: CASSYSGGLAGEGWFF
CDR3 DNA: TGTGCCAGCAGTTACTCGGGGGGACTAGCGGGAGAGGGGTGGTTCTTC
V gene: TRBV6-6
J gene: TRBJ2-1
CDR3 length: 16
clone size: .
D gene: TRBD2

CDR3 protein: CASSYSNPGQGPDQPQHF
CDR3 DNA: TGTGCCAGCAGTTACTCGAATCCGGGACAGGGGCCCGATCAGCCCCAGCATTTT
V gene: TRBV6-8
J gene: TRBJ1-5
CDR3 length: 18
clone size: .
D gene: TRBD1

CDR3 protein: CASSPTGPRKTQYF
CDR3 DNA: TGTGCCAGCAGTCCGACAGGCCCGCGGAAGACCCAGTACTTC
V gene: TRBV6-5
J gene: TRBJ2-5
CDR3 length: 14
clone size: few
D gene: .

CDR3 protein: CASSVSGGVAFF
CDR3 DNA: TGTGCCAGCAGCGTTTCGGGGGGAGTCGCTTTCTTT
V gene: TRBV9
J gene: TRBJ1-1
CDR3 length: 12
clone size: .
D gene: .

CDR3 protein: CASSSETSTGELFF
CDR3 DNA: TGTGCCAGCAGTTCTGAGACTAGCACCGGGGAGCTGTTTTTT
V gene: TRBV21-1
J gene: TRBJ2-2
CDR3 length: 14
clone size: .
D gene: .

CDR3 protein: CASSPWLSSDYEQYF
CDR3 DNA: TGCGCCAGCAGCCCCTGGTTGTCTTCTGACTACGAGCAGTACTTC
V gene: TRBV5-1
J gene: TRBJ2-7
CDR3 length: 15
clone size: once
D gene: .

CDR3 protein: CASSLGTGLGVTDTQYF
CDR3 DNA: TGTGCCAGCAGCTTGGGGACTGGACTAGGCGTCACAGATACGCAGTATTTT
V gene: TRBV5-4
J gene: TRBJ2-3
CDR3 length: 17
clone size: .
D gene: TRBD2

CDR3 protein: CASSLGRGTGNDGELFF
CDR3 DNA: TGCGCCAGCAGCCTCGGGCGTGGGACAGGGAACGATGGGGAGCTGTTTTTT
V gene: TRBV4-1
J gene: TRBJ2-2
CDR3 length: 17
clone size: large
D gene: TRBD1

CDR3 protein: CASRQGEAGANVLTF
CDR3 DNA: TGTGCCAGCAGGCAGGGGGAGGCTGGGGCCAACGTCCTGACTTTC
V gene: TRBV2
J gene: TRBJ2-6
CDR3 length: 15
clone size: .
D gene: .

CDR3 protein: CASSLGLAGGRETQYF
CDR3 DNA: TGTGCCAGCAGCTTAGGTCTAGCGGGGGGACGAGAGACCCAGTACTTC
V gene: TRBV7-2
J gene: TRBJ2-5
CDR3 length: 16
clone size: .
D gene: TRBD2

CDR3 protein: CATSRADRAYTDTQYF
CDR3 DNA: TGTGCCACCAGCAGAGCTGACAGGGCTTACACAGATACGCAGTATTTT
V gene: TRBV15
J gene: TRBJ2-3
CDR3 length: 16
clone size: .
D gene: TRBD1

CDR3 protein: CAITRTGGGQETQYF
CDR3 DNA: TGTGCCATCACCCGGACAGGGGGGGGCCAAGAGACCCAGTACTTC
V gene: TRBV10-3
J gene: TRBJ2-5
CDR3 length: 15
clone size: few
D gene: TRBD1

CDR3 protein: CASSLGPGGAGELFF
CDR3 DNA: TGCGCCAGCAGCTTGGGACCGGGGGGTGCCGGGGAGCTGTTTTTT
V gene: TRBV5-1
J gene: TRBJ2-2
CDR3 length: 15
clone size: .
D gene: TRBD2

CDR3 protein: CASSPRRGNTGELFF
CDR3 DNA: TGTGCCAGCAGCCCCCGCAGGGGCAACACCGGGGAGCTGTTTTTT
V gene: TRBV7-2
J gene: TRBJ2-2
CDR3 length: 15
clone size: .
D gene: .

CDR3 protein: CASSSGTSGYEQYF
CDR3 DNA: TGCGCCAGCAGCTCCGGGACTAGCGGATACGAGCAGTACTTC
V gene: TRBV5-1
J gene: TRBJ2-7
CDR3 length: 14
clone size: .
D gene: TRBD2

CDR3 protein: CATSRGLQYGYTF
CDR3 DNA: TGTGCCACCAGCAGAGGTCTCCAATATGGCTACACCTTC
V gene: TRBV15
J gene: TRBJ1-2
CDR3 length: 13
clone size: .
D gene: .

CDR3 protein: CASSDSRGINYEQYF
CDR3 DNA: TGTGCCAGCAGTGATTCCCGGGGAATAAACTACGAGCAGTACTTC
V gene: TRBV2
J gene: TRBJ2-7
CDR3 length: 15
clone size: .
D gene: .

CDR3 protein: CASSLGAYEQYF
CDR3 DNA: TGCGCCAGCAGCTTGGGGGCATACGAGCAGTACTTC
V gene: TRBV5-1
J gene: TRBJ2-7
CDR3 length: 12
clone size: .
D gene: .

CDR3 protein: CASRRLAGGQETQYF
CDR3 DNA: TGTGCCAGCAGGAGACTAGCGGGGGGACAAGAGACCCAGTACTTC
V gene: TRBV2
J gene: TRBJ2-5
CDR3 length: 15
clone size: .
D gene: TRBD2

CDR3 protein: CASSQGGAPSSPLHF
CDR3 DNA: TGTGCCAGTAGTCAGGGGGGGGCCCCTAGCTCACCCCTCCACTTT
V gene: TRBV19
J gene: TRBJ1-6
CDR3 length: 15
clone size: .
D gene: TRBD1

CDR3 protein: CASSLDFTEAFF
CDR3 DNA: TGTGCCAGCAGCTTAGACTTCACTGAAGCTTTCTTT
V gene: TRBV7-2
J gene: TRBJ1-1
CDR3 length: 12
clone size: .
D gene: .

CDR3 protein: CASRSVGGPLYNEQFF
CDR3 DNA: TGTGCCAGCAGGAGTGTGGGGGGACCGTTATACAATGAGCAGTTCTTC
V gene: TRBV2
J gene: TRBJ2-1
CDR3 length: 16
clone size: .
D gene: .

CDR3 protein: CASSLAGGGNEKLFF
CDR3 DNA: TGTGCCAGCAGCTTAGCGGGAGGGGGTAATGAAAAACTGTTTTTT
V gene: TRBV7-8
J gene: TRBJ1-4
CDR3 length: 15
clone size: .
D gene: .

CDR3 protein: CASSPSSGGVNTGELFF
CDR3 DNA: TGTGCCAGCAGCCCCTCGAGCGGGGGGGTAAACACCGGGGAGCTGTTTTTT
V gene: TRBV11-2
J gene: TRBJ2-2
CDR3 length: 17
clone size: .
D gene: TRBD2

CDR3 protein: CASSGGQATSGANVLTF
CDR3 DNA: TGCGCCAGCTCAGGGGGACAGGCCACGTCTGGGGCCAACGTCCTGACTTTC
V gene: TRBV5-1
J gene: TRBJ2-6
CDR3 length: 17
clone size: .
D gene: TRBD1

CDR3 protein: CASSLLGASTDTQYF
CDR3 DNA: TGTGCCAGCAGCTTACTGGGGGCGAGCACAGATACGCAGTATTTT
V gene: TRBV11-1
J gene: TRBJ2-3
CDR3 length: 15
clone size: .
D gene: .

CDR3 protein: CASQRDGLNTEAFF
CDR3 DNA: TGTGCCAGCCAAAGGGACGGCTTGAACACTGAAGCTTTCTTT
V gene: TRBV6-1
J gene: TRBJ1-1
CDR3 length: 14
clone size: .
D gene: .

CDR3 protein: CASSLGQGLTEAFF
CDR3 DNA: TGCGCCAGCAGCTTGGGACAGGGATTGACTGAAGCTTTCTTT
V gene: TRBV5-1
J gene: TRBJ1-1
CDR3 length: 14
clone size: .
D gene: TRBD1

CDR3 protein: CASSLGGPGTEAFF
CDR3 DNA: TGCGCCAGCAGCTTGGGGGGGCCCGGCACTGAAGCTTTCTTT
V gene: TRBV5-1
J gene: TRBJ1-1
CDR3 length: 14
clone size: .
D gene: .

CDR3 protein: CASSWTGVTGELFF
CDR3 DNA: TGTGCCAGCAGCTGGACAGGGGTAACCGGGGAGCTGTTTTTT
V gene: TRBV2
J gene: TRBJ2-2
CDR3 length: 14
clone size: .
D gene: TRBD1

CDR3 protein: CASGLGSGRETQYF
CDR3 DNA: TGTGCTAGTGGTCTTGGGTCCGGAAGGGAGACCCAGTACTTC
V gene: TRBV12-5
J gene: TRBJ2-5
CDR3 length: 14
clone size: .
D gene: .

CDR3 protein: CASRAPVEAFF
CDR3 DNA: TGTGCCAGCCGGGCTCCCGTTGAAGCTTTCTTT
V gene: TRBV2
J gene: TRBJ1-1
CDR3 length: 11
clone size: .
D gene: .

CDR3 protein: CASSLGLYLATNEKLFF
CDR3 DNA: TGCGCCAGCAGCTTGGGGCTGTACTTAGCAACTAATGAAAAACTGTTTTTT
V gene: TRBV5-1
J gene: TRBJ1-4
CDR3 length: 17
clone size: .
D gene: .

CDR3 protein: CASIQLRGQGNTGELFF
CDR3 DNA: TGTGCCAGCATCCAACTCAGGGGACAGGGGAACACCGGGGAGCTGTTTTTT
V gene: TRBV27
J gene: TRBJ2-2
CDR3 length: 17
clone size: .
D gene: TRBD1

CDR3 protein: CASSQGGQGRTDTQYF
CDR3 DNA: TGCGCCAGCAGCCAGGGGGGACAGGGGCGCACAGATACGCAGTATTTT
V gene: TRBV4-1
J gene: TRBJ2-3
CDR3 length: 16
clone size: .
D gene: TRBD1

CDR3 protein: CASSPVTTGGNTGELFF
CDR3 DNA: TGTGCCAGCTCACCAGTCACGACAGGGGGGAACACCGGGGAGCTGTTTTTT
V gene: TRBV18
J gene: TRBJ2-2
CDR3 length: 17
clone size: .
D gene: TRBD1

CDR3 protein: CASKQDRNVDTIYF
CDR3 DNA: TGTGCCAGTAAACAGGACAGGAACGTAGACACCATATATTTT
V gene: TRBV19
J gene: TRBJ1-3
CDR3 length: 14
clone size: .
D gene: TRBD1

CDR3 protein: CASSVAEGALYGYTF
CDR3 DNA: TGTGCCAGCAGCGTAGCGGAGGGCGCGTTGTATGGCTACACCTTC
V gene: TRBV9
J gene: TRBJ1-2
CDR3 length: 15
clone size: .
D gene: .

CDR3 protein: CASSHGTANTEAFF
CDR3 DNA: TGCGCCAGCAGCCACGGGACAGCAAACACTGAAGCTTTCTTT
V gene: TRBV4-1
J gene: TRBJ1-1
CDR3 length: 14
clone size: .
D gene: TRBD1

CDR3 protein: CASSLDRVSGNTIYF
CDR3 DNA: TGTGCCAGCAGCTTGGACAGGGTCTCTGGAAACACCATATATTTT
V gene: TRBV11-2
J gene: TRBJ1-3
CDR3 length: 15
clone size: large
D gene: TRBD1

CDR3 protein: CASSNGQLVGGELFF
CDR3 DNA: TGTGCCAGTAGTAATGGACAGTTGGTTGGTGGGGAGCTGTTTTTT
V gene: TRBV19
J gene: TRBJ2-2
CDR3 length: 15
clone size: .
D gene: .

CDR3 protein: CASSGQGLSF
CDR3 DNA: TGTGCCAGCAGTGGCCAGGGTCTGAGCTTC
V gene: TRBV6-1
J gene: TRBJ2-7
CDR3 length: 10
clone size: .
D gene: .

CDR3 protein: CASSTYSRGDTQYF
CDR3 DNA: TGCGCCAGCAGCACCTATAGCCGAGGGGATACGCAGTATTTT
V gene: TRBV5-1
J gene: TRBJ2-3
CDR3 length: 14
clone size: .
D gene: .